The source of this T cell receptor beta chain is a study of blood T cell repertoires in COVID-19. Across the whole study: PBMCs, B-cell-depleted T cells, or T cells provided the cDNA or gDNA that made up the material.

V was shortened by 0 bases and J by 7 bases, with 11 bases between the two germline ends. Per germline, CDR1 SGHRS and CDR2 YFSETQ. The CDR3 is made up of 15 amino acids. This table comes from immunoSEQ multiplex PCR, and its TCRdb copy is limited to in-frame clones, with some not included. The sample includes around 150,000 clones, approximately 88% seen only once; the top ten take just under 4%. The sequence derives from a woman aged 55-69 years who had recovered from COVID-19. The chain carries TRBV5-1 and TRBJ1-6; D is unresolved. Sequencing was carried out using peripheral blood. CDR3 loop: CASSLDGQMNSPLHF. CDR3 coding DNA: TGCGCCAGCAGCTTGGATGGGCAGATGAATTCACCCCTCCACTTT.